The 31 T cell receptor beta chains presented below share a single source sample, sequenced in a study of cytomegalovirus exposure and HLA in healthy donors. PCR was performed using 60 Vbeta and 13 Jbeta primers. Some clones are missing from TCRdb's copy, which holds only in-frame ones; the method was immunoSEQ multiplex PCR. The sample has 120,000 or so clones, about 80% seen once. The sequenced sample consisted of PBMCs. The receptors originated from a woman between 55 and 75 years old in good health and CMV-seropositive.

The chain recombines TRBV27 with TRBJ2-2; a possible D gene is TRBD1 (6 bases). The CDR3 sequence is 18 residues long. Trimming removed 2 bases from V and 1 base from J, with 17 bases in between. Germline loops: CDR1 MNHEY, CDR2 SMNVEV (reference sequence). The CDR3 nucleotides are TGTGCCAGCAGTTTACAGGGGCATTTAACTTTGAACACCGGGGAGCTGTTTTTT. Translating it yields CASSLQGHLTLNTGELFF.

The chain carries TRBV5-8 and TRBJ2-7, with 7 bases matching TRBD2. This CDR3 region has 15 residues. CDR1 is SGHTS and CDR2 is YDEGEE in the germline V gene. J lost 2 bases, V lost 0 bases, and 5 bases had no gene match. This chain's CDR3 is CASSLGLREPYEQYF. DNA for the CDR3: TGTGCCAGCAGCTTGGGGTTGCGGGAGCCCTACGAGCAGTACTTC.

The chain is built from TRBV29-1 and TRBJ1-3; 8 nucleotides line up with TRBD1. There are 15 residues in the CDR3. The trim removed 0 bases at V and 5 bases at J, leaving 6 bases unmatched. CDR1 SQVTM and CDR2 ANQGSEA come from the germline V gene. DNA of the CDR3: TGCAGCGTTGAAGATGTGGGGACAGGCCGAAACACCATATATTTT. Amino acids: CSVEDVGTGRNTIYF.

The chain joins TRBV11-2 to TRBJ1-5; tentatively, D is TRBD1 (6 bases). The germline CDR1 and CDR2 sequences are SGHAT and FQNNGV. Trimming left V 3 bases short and J 3 bases short, with 9 bases between. The CDR3 contains 14 residues. The CDR3 region has the DNA TGTGCCAGCAGCTTCAGGGGCCCCAATCAGCCCCAGCATTTT. Its translation is CASSFRGPNQPQHF.

The gene calls are TRBV28 and TRBJ2-1; 9 bases match TRBD2. The length of the CDR3 is 16 residues. The germline V gene has CDR1 MDHEN and CDR2 SYDVKM. J was trimmed by 5 bases and V by 2 bases; bases with no gene match: 7. The CDR3 DNA is TGTGCCAGCAGTTTAGAGCTAGCGGGAAAGAACAATGAGCAGTTCTTC. This codes for CASSLELAGKNNEQFF.

This clone was seen just once. The chain has TRBV4-1 and TRBJ2-1; 11 bases are shared with TRBD2. The germline V gene encodes CDR1 MGHRA and CDR2 YSYEKL. Trimming removed 1 base from V and 4 bases from J; junction bases left unmatched: 6. The CDR3 consists of 17 residues. In DNA form, the CDR3 reads TGCGCCAGCAGCCAAGCACTAGCGGGAGAGGGTTACAATGAGCAGTTCTTC. Protein product: CASSQALAGEGYNEQFF.

The rearrangement uses TRBV19 and TRBJ2-5; 10 bases fit TRBD1. CDR3 length: 17 amino acids. Per germline, CDR1 LNHDA and CDR2 SQIVND (reference sequence). Trimming cost V 3 bases and J 5 bases; bases outside gene matches: 12. The CDR3 region is CASSILWSTGGEETQYF. The CDR3 DNA reads as TGTGCCAGTAGTATTCTGTGGTCGACAGGGGGCGAGGAGACCCAGTACTTC. Drawing the rest from reference TRBV19 and TRBJ2-5, the complete variable domain is DGGITQSPKYLFRKEGQNVTLSCEQNLNHDAMYWYRQDPGQGLRLIYYSQIVNDFQKGDIAEGYSVSREKKESFPLTVTSAQKNPTAFYLCASSILWSTGGEETQYFGPGTRLLVL.

V usage is TRBV7-9 and J usage is TRBJ2-3, with D unclear. The CDR3 runs 15 residues. V lost 3 bases to trimming and J lost 0 bases, with 10 bases between them. The germline gives CDR1 SEHNR, CDR2 FQNEAQ (reference sequence). The CDR3 DNA reads TGTGCCAGCAGCTTGCTGGCCAGAAGCACAGATACGCAGTATTTT. Protein sequence: CASSLLARSTDTQYF. The full variable domain, its missing parts supplied by reference TRBV7-9 and TRBJ2-3, is DTGVSQNPRHKITKRGQNVTFRCDPISEHNRLYWYRQTLGQGPEFLTYFQNEAQLEKSRLLSDRFSAERPKGSFSTLEIQRTEQGDSAMYLCASSLLARSTDTQYFGPGTRLTVL.

V usage is TRBV14 and J usage is TRBJ1-1; no clear D. The CDR3 spans 20 residues. From germline, CDR1 is SGHDN and CDR2 FVKESK. Between the trimmed V and J ends, which lost 0 bases and 2 bases, there was a span of 25 bases. CDR3 loop: CASSQDLRGKVVILNTEAFF. CDR3 sequence (DNA): TGTGCCAGCAGCCAAGATCTACGGGGTAAGGTGGTAATTCTCAACACTGAAGCTTTCTTT.

This clone came up a few times. The chain uses TRBV5-8 and TRBJ1-5; D gene unclear. Trimming left V 0 bases short and J 7 bases short, with 14 bases between. Germline V gives CDR1 SGHTS, CDR2 YDEGEE. This CDR3 is 15 amino acids long. CDR3 coding DNA: TGTGCCAGCAGCTTGGGTGACATAATAGGCCAGCCCCAGCATTTT. It encodes CASSLGDIIGQPQHF.

In this sample, this clone turned up a few times. V usage is TRBV4-2 and J usage is TRBJ2-1; 7 bases fit TRBD2. Per the germline V gene, CDR1 is LGHNA and CDR2 is YNFKEQ. The trim removed 1 base at V and 9 bases at J, leaving 3 bases unmatched. The length of the CDR3 is 13 residues. CDR3 bases: TGTGCCAGCAGCCAAGTTGGGGGGGGTGAGCAGTTCTTC. It encodes CASSQVGGGEQFF.

The chain carries TRBV7-2 and TRBJ1-1, with a possible D match to TRBD1 (5 bases). Germline V gives CDR1 SGHTA, CDR2 FQGNSA. The length of the CDR3 is 13 residues. Trimming pared 5 bases from V and 8 bases from J, leaving 15 bases between. The CDR3 nucleotides read TGTGCCAGCAGCCCAAGCCCCCGACAGGAAGCTTTCTTT. Translating gives CASSPSPRQEAFF.

The chain carries TRBV11-1 and TRBJ2-1; 7 bases align to TRBD2. With 1 base clipped from V and 1 base from J, the junction kept 4 bases outside the gene matches. The germline gives CDR1 SGHAT, CDR2 FQDESV (reference sequence). The CDR3 is made up of 16 amino acids. The CDR3 loop is CASSLGPGGSYNEQFF. CDR3 nucleotides: TGTGCCAGCAGCTTAGGGCCGGGGGGATCCTACAATGAGCAGTTCTTC.

A remark on this clone: At one end the junction does not follow the germline gene, possibly because of a read error. The V gene is TRBV5-1, the J gene TRBJ1-1; no definite D call. This CDR3 comprises 13 residues. Germline V gives CDR1 SGHRS, CDR2 YFSETQ. CDR3 nucleotide sequence: TGCGCCGGCAGCCCGGGGATGAACACTGAAGCTTTCTTT. Protein sequence: CAGSPGMNTEAFF.

The CDR3 region has the DNA TGTGCCAGCAGCTTGGAAGGCGGGAGCTACGAGCAGTACTTC. Translation: CASSLEGGSYEQYF. This sequence joins TRBV5-4 and TRBJ2-7; 7 nucleotides align to TRBD2. The V gene end was trimmed by 0 bases and the J gene end by 3 bases; junction bases not matched to a gene: 3. CDR1 and CDR2 (germline): SGHNT, YYREEE (reference sequence). This CDR3 is 14 amino acids long. Filled out from reference TRBV5-4 and TRBJ2-7, the complete variable domain reads ETGVTQSPTHLIKTRGQQVTLRCSSQSGHNTVSWYQQALGQGPQFIFQYYREEENGRGNFPPRFSGLQFPNYSSELNVNALELDDSALYLCASSLEGGSYEQYFGPGTRLTVT.

The chain employs TRBV4-1 and TRBJ2-2; 7 bases are shared with TRBD2. J lost 6 bases, V lost 0 bases, and 4 bases had no gene match. CDR1 is MGHRA and CDR2 is YSYEKL in the germline V gene. This CDR3 has 15 amino acids. This chain's CDR3 is CASSQEWGGAGELFF. The DNA of the CDR3 is TGCGCCAGCAGCCAAGAATGGGGGGGAGCCGGGGAGCTGTTTTTT.

This clone was detected a few times. V gene TRBV7-6 combines with J gene TRBJ1-2; 8 bases match TRBD1. Germline V gene lookup returns CDR1 SGHVS and CDR2 FNYEAQ. J lost 5 bases, V lost 5 bases, and 4 bases had no gene match. The CDR3 loop spans 13 amino acids. The CDR3 here is CASSMDREYGYTF. CDR3 in DNA: TGTGCCAGCAGCATGGACAGGGAATATGGCTACACCTTC.

This chain joins TRBV28 and TRBJ2-7, with 8 bases aligning to TRBD1. Germline-derived CDR1 and CDR2 are MDHEN and SYDVKM. Unmatched junction bases numbered 11, after V lost 4 bases and J lost 6 bases. The CDR3 is made up of 15 amino acids. CDR3: CASSSSGGQVLEQYF. The CDR3 DNA reads as TGTGCCAGCAGTTCGTCAGGGGGCCAGGTCCTCGAGCAGTACTTC. Complete variable domain (other parts from reference TRBV28 and TRBJ2-7): DVKVTQSSRYLVKRTGEKVFLECVQDMDHENMFWYRQDPGLGLRLIYFSYDVKMKEKGDIPEGYSVSREKKERFSLILESASTNQTSMYLCASSSSGGQVLEQYFGPGTRLTVT.

The gene calls are TRBV28 and TRBJ2-7, with TRBD1 as a possible D gene (6 bases). The CDR3 length is 15 residues. Germline-derived CDR1 and CDR2 are MDHEN and SYDVKM. V gave up 6 bases and J gave up 0 bases, with 15 bases separating them. Here the CDR3 reads CASRPTDRHSYEQYF. In nucleotides, the CDR3 is TGTGCCAGCAGGCCTACTGACAGGCACTCCTACGAGCAGTACTTC.

The chain combines TRBV28 with TRBJ2-1; D ambiguous. This CDR3 region has 11 residues. The V gene's germline CDR1 is MDHEN and CDR2 SYDVKM. The V end lost 4 bases, the J end lost 12 bases, and 10 bases lay between the germline ends. The CDR3 DNA reads as TGTGCCAGCAGTTCTAGATATGGGCAGTTCTTC. It yields the protein CASSSRYGQFF.

The rearrangement joins TRBV28 to TRBJ2-7; 8 bases align to TRBD2. CDR1 MDHEN and CDR2 SYDVKM come from the germline V gene. The CDR3 spans 14 residues. Trimming took 8 bases from V and 3 from J; bases not matched to a gene: 9. The CDR3 region is CASRPSGSNYEQYF. The CDR3 DNA follows: TGTGCCAGCCGTCCTAGCGGGTCTAACTACGAGCAGTACTTC.

V gene TRBV2 combines with J gene TRBJ2-3; 7 nucleotides align to TRBD1. The germline CDR1 and CDR2 sequences are SNHLY and FYNNEI. V dropped 5 bases and J dropped 3; count of bases not matched to a gene: 5. The CDR3 covers 14 residues. This chain's CDR3 is CASSSAGGTDTQYF. CDR3 nucleotides: TGTGCCAGCAGTTCGGCAGGGGGTACAGATACGCAGTATTTT.

This sequence joins TRBV5-1 and TRBJ2-1, with D possibly matching TRBD2 (5 bases). V dropped 0 bases and J dropped 6 bases, with 13 bases sitting between them. The V gene's germline CDR1 is SGHRS and CDR2 YFSETQ. The CDR3 has 15 amino acids. The CDR3 DNA follows: TGCGCCAGCAGCTTGGTGTCGGGAAGTCTCAATGAGCAGTTCTTC. This sequence encodes CASSLVSGSLNEQFF.

This chain joins TRBV28 and TRBJ1-2, with 8 nucleotides matching TRBD1. Germline-derived CDR1 and CDR2 are MDHEN and SYDVKM. The trim removed 4 bases at V and 4 bases at J, leaving 5 bases unmatched. The CDR3 covers 14 residues. CDR3 nucleotide sequence: TGTGCCAGCAGTTCACCGGACAGGGCCTATGGCTACACCTTC. As protein: CASSSPDRAYGYTF.

In DNA form, the CDR3 reads TGTGCCAGCAGTAGGACAGGGATGATGACTGAAGCTTTCTTT. This encodes CASSRTGMMTEAFF. The chain recombines TRBV28 with TRBJ1-1; TRBD1 matches 8 bases. Trimming at V came to 5 bases and at J to 5 bases, leaving 7 bases not matched to a gene. This CDR3 comprises 14 residues. Germline loops: CDR1 MDHEN, CDR2 SYDVKM.

In this sample, this clone turned up once. The chain is built from TRBV4-2 and TRBJ2-1, with a weak D call TRBD2 (5 bases). From germline, CDR1 is LGHNA and CDR2 YNFKEQ. The CDR3 spans 17 residues. V gave up 0 bases and J gave up 0 bases, with 12 bases separating them. The CDR3 nucleotides read TGTGCCAGCAGCCAAGACCCCGAGGGTACCTCCTACAATGAGCAGTTCTTC. Its translation: CASSQDPEGTSYNEQFF.

The chain recombines TRBV9 with TRBJ2-3; 7 bases map to TRBD2. Germline V gene lookup returns CDR1 SGDLS and CDR2 YYNGEE. V trimming: 3 bases; J trimming: 5 bases; junction bases outside the gene matches: 9. CDR3 size: 15 residues. The CDR3 is CASSALAAAGDTQYF. The CDR3 nucleotides are TGTGCCAGCAGCGCCCTAGCGGCCGCGGGAGATACGCAGTATTTT.

J is TRBJ1-1 and V is TRBV12-5; D remains ambiguous. The V gene lost 0 bases and the J gene lost 1 base, with 21 bases spanning the gap. Germline V CDR1 and CDR2: LGHNT, FRNRAP. This CDR3 comprises 19 residues. The CDR3 is CASGLVLGGRTFPNTEAFF. The CDR3 DNA follows: TGTGCTAGTGGTTTGGTACTTGGTGGGCGTACCTTTCCGAACACTGAAGCTTTCTTT.

The chain employs TRBV28 and TRBJ2-7; 7 bases are shared with TRBD1. J gave up 0 bases and V 6 bases, and 5 bases lay outside the gene matches. The CDR3 spans 14 residues. CDR1 is MDHEN and CDR2 is SYDVKM in the germline V gene. CDR3 bases: TGTGCCAGCAGCCCACAGGGGATCTCCTACGAGCAGTACTTC. Translating it yields CASSPQGISYEQYF.

A few counts support this clone. The rearrangement joins TRBV29-1 to TRBJ2-4; D is perhaps TRBD1 (5 bases). Germline V gene sequence: CDR1 SQVTM, CDR2 ANQGSEA. V was trimmed by 2 bases and J by 1 base, leaving 6 bases between them. The CDR3 contains 13 residues. CDR3 nucleotide sequence: TGCAGCGTTGAACCAGGGGCCAAAAACATTCAGTACTTC. The encoded protein is CSVEPGAKNIQYF. Drawing the rest from reference TRBV29-1 and TRBJ2-4, the complete variable domain is SAVISQKPSRDICQRGTSLTIQCQVDSQVTMMFWYRQQPGQSLTLIATANQGSEATYESGFVIDKFPISRPNLTFSTLTVSNMSPEDSSIYLCSVEPGAKNIQYFGAGTRLSVL.

The J gene is TRBJ2-1, the V gene TRBV4-1; no clear D gene. CDR1 and CDR2 (germline): MGHRA, YSYEKL. The CDR3 is 22 amino acids. Trimming shortened V by 0 bases and J by 0 bases, and 27 bases separated the two germline ends. DNA of the CDR3: TGCGCCAGCAGCCAAGAAGACAATATTGTGTGGGCGCCGGTGAGCTCCTACAATGAGCAGTTCTTC. This codes for CASSQEDNIVWAPVSSYNEQFF.